One and the same sample provided the 9 T cell receptor beta chains below, sequenced in a study of T cell responses to AZD1222 COVID-19 vaccine. Profiled with immunoSEQ multiplex PCR; TCRdb holds only in-frame clones, not every one. The sample shows over 90,000 clones, over 75% of them seen only once. Sequencing used peripheral blood, obtained on day 0 of AZD1222 vaccination. Source of these receptors: an adult in good health.

The chain has TRBV5-1 and TRBJ1-1; TRBD1 agrees at 12 bases. The germline V gene has CDR1 SGHRS and CDR2 YFSETQ. V trimming: 4 bases; J trimming: 2 bases; junction bases outside the gene matches: 3. This CDR3 is built from 15 residues. CDR3 amino acids: CASSPGTGGNTEAFF. CDR3 bases: TGCGCCAGCAGCCCCGGGACAGGGGGCAACACTGAAGCTTTCTTT.

Written as DNA, the CDR3 is TGTGCCAGCAGCTTACAGGGGTTAGACAATCAGCCCCAGCATTTT. Protein product: CASSLQGLDNQPQHF. The genes are TRBV2 and TRBJ1-5; 7 bases align to TRBD1. CDR3 size: 15 residues. J was trimmed by 3 bases and V by 6 bases; bases with no gene match: 8. CDR1 and CDR2 from the germline V gene are SNHLY and FYNNEI.

This rearrangement joins TRBV3-1 (or the pseudogene TRBV3-2) to TRBJ2-3; possibly TRBD2 for D (6 bases). With 0 bases removed from V and 13 bases from J, the gap between germline ends came to 20 bases. The CDR3 totals 15 residues. Germline CDR1 is LGHDT and CDR2 is YNNKEL (reference sequence). The CDR3 sequence: CASSQDMSHSGMEYF. CDR3 nucleotides: TGTGCCAGCAGCCAAGATATGTCCCATAGCGGTATGGAGTATTTT.

The gene calls are TRBV29-1 and TRBJ2-5, with TRBD1 identical over 8 bases. V shed 6 bases, J shed 1 base, and the junction held 7 bases outside the gene matches. Germline CDR1 SQVTM, CDR2 ANQGSEA. The CDR3 has 14 residues. CDR3 DNA sequence: TGCAGCGTCGCCCAAGGGACAGGCCAAGAGACCCAGTACTTC. It yields the protein CSVAQGTGQETQYF.

The chain employs TRBV10-3 and TRBJ2-5; D possibly matches TRBD1 or TRBD2 (5 bases each). V was shortened by 8 bases and J by 4 bases, with 14 bases between the two germline ends. This CDR3 spans 13 amino acids. CDR1 is ENHRY, CDR2 SYGVKD, per germline. The CDR3, as DNA: TGTGCCATCGGCCCGGGGCCAACAGAGACCCAGTACTTC. This codes for CAIGPGPTETQYF.

The J gene is TRBJ2-7, the V gene TRBV7-8; tentatively, D is TRBD2 (5 bases). V was pared by 5 bases and J by 7 bases, with 12 bases between. This CDR3 spans 12 amino acids. The germline V gene encodes CDR1 SGHVS and CDR2 FQNEAQ. The CDR3 nucleotides are TGTGCCAGCAGCCCCGCCTCGGGGGAGCAGTACTTC. It codes for CASSPASGEQYF.

The rearrangement uses TRBV7-9 and TRBJ1-6, with D unresolved. The CDR3 runs 14 residues. CDR1 is SEHNR and CDR2 is FQNEAQ in the germline V gene (reference sequence). V gave up 1 base and J gave up 7 bases, with 8 bases separating them. This chain's CDR3 is CASSLDVTNSPLHF. In DNA, the CDR3 is TGTGCCAGCAGCTTAGACGTCACCAATTCACCCCTCCACTTT. Full variable domain (missing parts from reference TRBV7-9 and TRBJ1-6): DTGVSQNPRHKITKRGQNVTFRCDPISEHNRLYWYRQTLGQGPEFLTYFQNEAQLEKSRLLSDRFSAERPKGSFSTLEIQRTEQGDSAMYLCASSLDVTNSPLHFGNGTRLTVT.

DNA of the CDR3: TGTGCCAGCTCACCGGCGGGACAGCCTACAGATACGCAGTATTTT. Translated: CASSPAGQPTDTQYF. The rearrangement uses TRBV18 and TRBJ2-3; maybe TRBD1 (7 bases). V shed 3 bases and J shed 3 bases, with 13 bases lying between them. In germline, CDR1 is KGHSH, CDR2 LQKENI. The CDR3 runs 15 residues.

This clone was detected once. This chain joins TRBV3-1 (or the pseudogene TRBV3-2) and TRBJ1-2, with unresolved D. There are 17 residues in the CDR3. Trimming removed 0 bases from V and 2 bases from J, with 16 bases in between. Germline CDR1 reads LGHDT; CDR2 reads YNNKEL (reference sequence). CDR3 amino acids: CASSQDKSIGLNYGYTF. CDR3 DNA sequence: TGTGCCAGCAGCCAAGATAAATCAATAGGACTAAACTATGGCTACACCTTC.